This TCR beta chain comes out of a study of tumor-infiltrating lymphocytes in primary liver carcinoma. Across the whole study: The patients included men and women who were aged 30 to 69 years. Stage T1-T3 N0M0 tumors spanned about 4.2 to 11 cm.

Co-extraction of both nucleic acids (RNA and DNA) used roughly 20-33 mg of unsorted bulk tissue. Surgical resection treated primary liver carcinoma in the patients. Five separate regions of each tumor underwent sampling. From germline, CDR1 is SGHRS and CDR2 YFSETQ. V lost 5 bases to trimming and J lost 0 bases; unmatched junction nucleotides: 20. The CDR3 covers 20 residues. Making TCR beta cDNA involved approximately 480 ng total RNA and a constant-region primer. Amplification in three nested multiplex PCR rounds with slightly modified ARM-PCR gave rise to TCR beta libraries. A C-beta reverse primer was combined with TRBV1-TRBV30 forward primers in the first two PCR rounds, and each round had approximately 9 cycles. TCRdb processed the multiplex PCR reads anew with MiXCR; each CDR3 protein has one entry. The table lists about 190,000 distinct CDR3 sequences, about 82% of them singletons. Concerning this clonotype: This CDR3 fails to terminate in the conserved phenylalanine or tryptophan, so it likely reflects a read error.

The sequenced sample consisted of tumor tissue from primary liver carcinoma. The TCR originated in a middle-aged man with primary liver carcinoma and hepatitis B virus infection. The rearrangement joins TRBV5-1 to TRBJ2-3; 8 bases are a match to TRBD1. CDR3 bases: TGCGCCAGCAGACTTTCAGGGGGCGGCCCTGCGCTGCCTAGCACAGATACGCAGTATATG. Translated, it gives CASRLSGGGPALPSTDTQYM.